This TCR beta chain stems from a study of cytomegalovirus exposure and HLA in healthy donors. Study-level background: From 150 million to 200 million T cells, an earlier analysis saw roughly 110 million unique TCR beta sequences. The study, taken as a whole, reports: TRBV6-2, TRBV6-3 and some other V segments were excluded as indistinguishable. Most likely, a cluster of highly shared sequence variants arose as a sequencing artifact. It was reported in a later analysis that an Asian-associated ancestry cluster showed fewer N-insertions than the approximately 690-donor mean.

For this clone: Its antigen remains unknown.

The PCR contained 60 Vbeta and 13 Jbeta primers. Profiling relied on immunoSEQ multiplex PCR, and the TCRdb table lists in-frame clones only, not all of them. Recorded for this sample: about 54,000 clones. The germline V gene encodes CDR1 LNHNV and CDR2 YYDKDF (reference sequence). V shed 0 bases, J shed 9 bases, and the junction held 7 bases outside the gene matches. The CDR3 runs 16 residues. This TCR came from a middle-aged woman in good health and CMV-seronegative. Material for sequencing was PBMCs. The chain is built from TRBV15 and TRBJ1-6; 8 nucleotides match TRBD1. DNA of the CDR3: TGTGCCACCAGCAGAGATCGGACAGGGACTACTTCACCCCTCCACTTT. Its translation is CATSRDRTGTTSPLHF.